There are many counts of the clone carrying this T cell receptor beta chain. The antigen remains unidentified. The entry originates in a study of Graves' ophthalmopathy and Graves' hyperthyroidism. Study findings and constraints: Sensitivity reached roughly 88% and specificity about 81% for a 13-signature model separating ophthalmopathy from stable hyperthyroidism.

Amplification of the TCR beta CDR3 regions used RNA transcripts (as template). Investigators did first-round RT-PCR with HTBI primers, then second-round multiplex PCR. One entry per CDR3 protein results from TCRdb running MiXCR on the multiplex PCR reads. The sample has about 620,000 distinct CDR3 sequences, 22% seen once; the top ten hold around 6.5%. V gave up 0 bases and J gave up 3 bases; unmatched junction bases: 6. This CDR3 contains 16 residues. CDR1 MNHEY and CDR2 SVGAGI come from the germline V gene. Hyperthyroidism patients, aged 18 to 65, were newly diagnosed, under 2 months' duration. This rearrangement joins TRBV6-5 to TRBJ2-7, with TRBD1 matching over 9 bases. Sequencing was performed on peripheral blood. This sequence originates from a woman younger than 30 with stable Graves' hyperthyroidism. Some clones in this sample may be carry-over from other donors' samples. The CDR3 coding sequence is TGTGCCAGCAGTTACTCGAGACAGGGGGTTGGCTACGAGCAGTACTTC. As protein: CASSYSRQGVGYEQYF.